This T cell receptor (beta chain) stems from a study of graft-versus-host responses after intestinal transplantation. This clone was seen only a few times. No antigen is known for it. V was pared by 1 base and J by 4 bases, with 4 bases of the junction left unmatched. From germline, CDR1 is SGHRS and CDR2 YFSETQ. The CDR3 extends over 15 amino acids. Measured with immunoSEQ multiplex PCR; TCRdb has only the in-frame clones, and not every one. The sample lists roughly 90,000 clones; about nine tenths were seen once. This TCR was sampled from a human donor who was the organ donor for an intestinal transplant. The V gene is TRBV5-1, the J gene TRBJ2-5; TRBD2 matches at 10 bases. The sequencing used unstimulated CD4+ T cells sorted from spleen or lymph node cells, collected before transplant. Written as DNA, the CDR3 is TGCGCCAGCAGCTTGTTGCTAGCGGGAGCAGAGACCCAGTACTTC. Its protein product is CASSLLLAGAETQYF.